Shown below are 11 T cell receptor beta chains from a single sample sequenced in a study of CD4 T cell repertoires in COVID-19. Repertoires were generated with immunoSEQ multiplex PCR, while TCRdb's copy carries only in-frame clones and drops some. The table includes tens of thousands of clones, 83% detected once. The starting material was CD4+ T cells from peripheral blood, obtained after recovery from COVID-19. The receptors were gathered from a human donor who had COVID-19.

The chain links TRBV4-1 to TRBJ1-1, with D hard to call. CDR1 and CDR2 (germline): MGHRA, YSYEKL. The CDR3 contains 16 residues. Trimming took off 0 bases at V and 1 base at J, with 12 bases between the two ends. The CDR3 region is CASSQDFGRSNTEAFF. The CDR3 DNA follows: TGCGCCAGCAGCCAAGATTTTGGCCGATCGAACACTGAAGCTTTCTTT.

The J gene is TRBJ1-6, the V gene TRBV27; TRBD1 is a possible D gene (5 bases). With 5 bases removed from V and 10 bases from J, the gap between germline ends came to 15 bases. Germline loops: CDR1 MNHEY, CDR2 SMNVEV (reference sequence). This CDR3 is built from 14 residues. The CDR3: CASSRDGARSPLHF. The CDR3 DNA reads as TGTGCCAGCAGTCGGGACGGGGCCCGGTCACCCCTCCACTTT.

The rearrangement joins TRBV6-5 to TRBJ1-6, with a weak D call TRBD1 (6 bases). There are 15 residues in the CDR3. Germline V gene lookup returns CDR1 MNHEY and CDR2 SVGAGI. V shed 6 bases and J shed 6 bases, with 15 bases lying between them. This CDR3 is CASRLDTGANSPLHF. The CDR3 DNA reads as TGTGCCAGCAGATTGGATACGGGGGCTAATTCACCCCTCCACTTT.

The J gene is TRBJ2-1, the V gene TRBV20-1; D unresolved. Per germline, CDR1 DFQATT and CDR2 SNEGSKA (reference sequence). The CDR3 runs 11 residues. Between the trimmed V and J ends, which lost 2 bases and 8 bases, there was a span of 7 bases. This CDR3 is CSARPNYEQFF. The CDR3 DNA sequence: TGCAGTGCTAGACCCAATTATGAGCAGTTCTTC.

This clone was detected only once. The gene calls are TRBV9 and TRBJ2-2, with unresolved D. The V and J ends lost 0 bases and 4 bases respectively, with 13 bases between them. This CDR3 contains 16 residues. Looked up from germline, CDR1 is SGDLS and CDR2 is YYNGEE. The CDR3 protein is CASSVASSALTGELFF. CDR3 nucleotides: TGTGCCAGCAGCGTAGCCTCCAGCGCGCTCACCGGGGAGCTGTTTTTT.

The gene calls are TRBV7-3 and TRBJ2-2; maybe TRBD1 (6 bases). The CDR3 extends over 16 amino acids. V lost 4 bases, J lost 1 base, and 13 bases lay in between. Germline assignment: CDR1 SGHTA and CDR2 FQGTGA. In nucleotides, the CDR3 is TGTGCCAGCAGCTGGGGAACGGGACAGAACACCGGGGAGCTGTTTTTT. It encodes CASSWGTGQNTGELFF.

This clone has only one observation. CDR3 coding DNA: TGTGCCAGCAGCCAGACGAGGGAAGATACGCAGTATTTT. This codes for CASSQTREDTQYF. The chain has TRBV3-1 (or the pseudogene TRBV3-2) and TRBJ2-3, with TRBD2 as a possible D gene (5 bases). Trimming left V 3 bases short and J 5 bases short, with 9 bases between. CDR3 size: 13 residues. The V gene's germline CDR1 is LGHDT and CDR2 YNNKEL (reference sequence).

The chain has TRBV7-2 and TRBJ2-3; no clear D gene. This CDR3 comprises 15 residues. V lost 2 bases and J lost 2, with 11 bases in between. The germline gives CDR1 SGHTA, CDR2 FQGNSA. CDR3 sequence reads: CASSLSRTPTDTQYF. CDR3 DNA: TGTGCCAGCAGCTTAAGTCGTACTCCCACAGATACGCAGTATTTT. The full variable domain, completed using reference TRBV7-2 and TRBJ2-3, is GAGVSQSPSNKVTEKGKDVELRCDPISGHTALYWYRQSLGQGLEFLIYFQGNSAPDKSGLPSDRFSAERTGGSVSTLTIQRTQQEDSAVYLCASSLSRTPTDTQYFGPGTRLTVL.

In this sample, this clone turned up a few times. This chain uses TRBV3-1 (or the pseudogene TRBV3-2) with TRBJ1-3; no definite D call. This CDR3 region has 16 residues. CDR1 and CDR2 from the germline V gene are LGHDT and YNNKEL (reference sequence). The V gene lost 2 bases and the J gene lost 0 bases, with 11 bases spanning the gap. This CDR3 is CASSQRGLSSGNTIYF. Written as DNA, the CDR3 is TGTGCCAGCAGCCAACGTGGGCTGAGCTCTGGAAACACCATATATTTT.

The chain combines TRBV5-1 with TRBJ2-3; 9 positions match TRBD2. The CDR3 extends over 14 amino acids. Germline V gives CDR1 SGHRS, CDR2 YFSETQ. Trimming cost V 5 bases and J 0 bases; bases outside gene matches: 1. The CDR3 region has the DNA TGCGCCAGCAGTCTAGCGGGAAGCACAGATACGCAGTATTTT. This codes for CASSLAGSTDTQYF.

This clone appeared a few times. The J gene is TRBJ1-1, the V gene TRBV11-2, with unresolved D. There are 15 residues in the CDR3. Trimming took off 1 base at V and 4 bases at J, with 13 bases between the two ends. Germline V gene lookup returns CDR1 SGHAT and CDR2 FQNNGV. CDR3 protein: CASSLGQMSVTEAFF. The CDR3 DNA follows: TGTGCCAGCAGCTTAGGTCAGATGAGTGTCACTGAAGCTTTCTTT. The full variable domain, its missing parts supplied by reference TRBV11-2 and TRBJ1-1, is EAGVAQSPRYKIIEKRQSVAFWCNPISGHATLYWYQQILGQGPKLLIQFQNNGVVDDSQLPKDRFSAERLKGVDSTLKIQPAKLEDSAVYLCASSLGQMSVTEAFFGQGTRLTVV.